This TCR beta chain came from a study of T cells in localized non-small cell lung cancer. Overall study results and limits: Within adjacent lung there appeared a median around 60 of the top 100 tumor clones. The study linked higher blood T cell density to longer overall survival. Uninvolved adjacent lung had the highest recorded T cell clonality, with tumor below it.

The CDR3 contains 13 residues. Germline assignment: CDR1 SNHLY and CDR2 FYNNEI. Trimming pared 7 bases from V and 5 bases from J, leaving 12 bases between. The protocol was immunoSEQ multiplex PCR, while the TCRdb copy is restricted to in-frame clones and leaves out a portion. Seen here are approximately 72,000 clones, almost 85% observed once, and the top ten hold 13%. Of note for this clone: The antigen is not known.

This chain connects TRBV2 to TRBJ2-1, with D tentatively TRBD2 (7 bases). The source was peripheral blood, collected before any cancer treatment. The TCR originated in a female donor older than 55 with stage I lung adenocarcinoma. CDR3 DNA sequence: TGTGCCAGCAAGGGGGAGGGTAACAATGAGCAGTTCTTC. Protein: CASKGEGNNEQFF.